This TCR beta chain was identified in a study of prognosis after radiotherapy for stage I lung cancer. With 3 bases removed from V and 1 base from J, the gap between germline ends came to 7 bases. The CDR3 spans 14 residues. In germline, CDR1 is SGHRS, CDR2 YFSETQ. The genomic DNA TCR beta CDR3 region underwent two rounds of multiplex PCR. First-round PCR, the initial amplification, used primers specific to each TRBV and TRBJ gene. TCRdb re-called the multiplex PCR reads through MiXCR, storing one row per CDR3 protein. Altogether about 16,000 distinct CDR3 sequences are present, approximately 44% being singletons, with the ten largest covering roughly 45%.

This chain connects TRBV5-1 to TRBJ2-2; a possible D gene is TRBD1 (5 bases). This clonotype was sampled from a donor over 45 with non-small cell lung cancer. The starting material was PBMCs, obtained before or after stereotactic body radiation therapy (not recorded which). This chain's CDR3 is CASSSGQNTGELFF. In DNA form, the CDR3 reads TGCGCCAGCAGCTCCGGACAGAACACCGGGGAGCTGTTTTTT.